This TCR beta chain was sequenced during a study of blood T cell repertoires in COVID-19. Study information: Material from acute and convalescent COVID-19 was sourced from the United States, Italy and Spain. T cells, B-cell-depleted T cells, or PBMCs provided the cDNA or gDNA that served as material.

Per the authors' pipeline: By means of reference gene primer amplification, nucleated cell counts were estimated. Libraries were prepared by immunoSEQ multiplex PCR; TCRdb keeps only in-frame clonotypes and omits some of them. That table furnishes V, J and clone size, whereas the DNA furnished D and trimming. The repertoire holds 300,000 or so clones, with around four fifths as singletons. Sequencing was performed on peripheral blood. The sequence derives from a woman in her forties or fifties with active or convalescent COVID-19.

The CDR3 loop reads CASSAPGLSNQPQHF. Here the CDR3 DNA reads TGTGCCAGCTCAGCCCCGGGACTTAGCAATCAGCCCCAGCATTTT. This chain uses TRBV18 with TRBJ1-5; the D gene is possibly TRBD1 (5 bases). Trimming stripped 5 bases from V and 0 bases from J, with 11 bases between. The CDR3 has 15 residues. The V gene's germline CDR1 is KGHSH and CDR2 LQKENI. Complete variable domain (other parts from reference TRBV18 and TRBJ1-5): NAGVMQNPRHLVRRRGQEARLRCSPMKGHSHVYWYRQLPEEGLKFMVYLQKENIIDESGMPKERFSAEFPKEGPSILRIQQVVRGDSAAYFCASSAPGLSNQPQHFGDGTRLSIL.